The T cell receptor (beta chain) under discussion was sequenced for a study of blood T cell repertoires in COVID-19. Profiling relied on immunoSEQ multiplex PCR, and the TCRdb table lists in-frame clones only, not all of them. The sample includes 250,000 or so clones, 84% of them seen just once. V lost 5 bases and J lost 4; bases outside the gene matches: 16. This CDR3 comprises 17 residues. Germline V gives CDR1 MDHEN, CDR2 SYDVKM. The chain has TRBV28 and TRBJ1-2; 7 nucleotides match TRBD1. The TCR sequence derives from a woman in her forties who had recovered from COVID-19. Sequencing used peripheral blood. The CDR3 loop is CASSGGTATHSSYGYTF. CDR3 nucleotides: TGTGCCAGCAGTGGAGGGACAGCCACCCACAGTAGCTATGGCTACACCTTC.